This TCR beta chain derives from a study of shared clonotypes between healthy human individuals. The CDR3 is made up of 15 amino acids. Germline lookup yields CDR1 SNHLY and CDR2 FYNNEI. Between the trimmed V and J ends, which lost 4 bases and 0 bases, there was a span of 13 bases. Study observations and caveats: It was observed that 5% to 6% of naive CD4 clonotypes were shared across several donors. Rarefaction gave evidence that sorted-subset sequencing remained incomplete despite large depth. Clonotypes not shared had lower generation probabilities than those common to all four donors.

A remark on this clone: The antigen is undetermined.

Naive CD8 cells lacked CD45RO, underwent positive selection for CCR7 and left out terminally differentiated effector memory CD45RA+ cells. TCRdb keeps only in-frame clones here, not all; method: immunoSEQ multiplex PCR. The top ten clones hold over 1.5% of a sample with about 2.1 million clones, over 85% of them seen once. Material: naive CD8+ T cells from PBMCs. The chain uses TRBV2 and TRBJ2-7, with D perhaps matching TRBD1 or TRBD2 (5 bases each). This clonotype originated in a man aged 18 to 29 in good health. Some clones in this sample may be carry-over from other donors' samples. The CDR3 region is CASSGDGMTSYEQYF. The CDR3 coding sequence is TGTGCCAGCAGTGGGGACGGGATGACCTCCTACGAGCAGTACTTC.